Sequencing of this T cell receptor (beta chain) was carried out in a study of blood T cell repertoires in COVID-19. The wider study: Italy, Spain and the United States were the sources of the convalescent and acute COVID-19 samples. The cDNA or gDNA used as material had been derived from T cells, B-cell-depleted T cells, or PBMCs.

How the authors handled the data: Reference gene primer amplification in the assay estimated nucleated cell counts. Sequenced by immunoSEQ multiplex PCR; TCRdb stores in-frame clones only, minus some. V and J calls plus clone size are reproduced from that table; the DNA served to infer D and trimming. The repertoire consists of just over 300,000 clones, with roughly 87% occurring once and the leading ten covering about 2%. The V and J ends lost 0 bases and 8 bases, in that order; junction bases with no gene match: 9. CDR1 is LNHDA and CDR2 is SQIVND in the germline V gene (reference sequence). The CDR3 contains 15 residues.

The source is a man aged 18-30 years with active or convalescent COVID-19. Sequenced input: peripheral blood. The chain carries TRBV19 and TRBJ1-2; 7 nucleotides agree with TRBD1. The CDR3 sequence is CASSIEGTVRRGYTF. Here the CDR3 DNA reads TGTGCCAGTAGTATAGAGGGGACAGTCCGTCGGGGCTACACCTTC.